These 15 T cell receptor beta chains were sequenced from one sample in a study of patients and donors after allogeneic stem cell transplantation. Using its own MiXCR run on the RT-PCR reads, TCRdb lists one record per CDR3 protein. Here the sample spans about 960,000 distinct CDR3 sequences, over 15% being singletons. The sample was blood, either unsorted or a sorted T cell fraction (not recorded which). These TCRs come from a human donor who was either an allogeneic HSCT recipient or a stem cell or donor lymphocyte infusion donor (not recorded which). It is not recorded whose cells these are; they may come from a transplant donor.

In DNA form, the CDR3 reads TGTGCCAGCAGTTTGGGTCAGGGGACCACCGGGGAGCTGTTTTTT. Translated, it gives CASSLGQGTTGELFF. V and J are TRBV12-3 or TRBV12-4 and TRBJ2-2; weak D call: TRBD1 (6 bases). V was pared by 3 bases and J by 4 bases, with 12 bases between. The CDR3 consists of 15 residues.

The CDR3 nucleotides read TGCGCCAGCAGCTCCGGGATCGTGGGTGGCTACACCTTC. It translates to CASSSGIVGGYTF. V and J are TRBV5-1 and TRBJ1-2, with D unclear. CDR3 length: 13 residues. V lost 3 bases and J 7 bases, leaving 13 bases between the germline ends. Germline lookup yields CDR1 SGHRS and CDR2 YFSETQ.

This clonotype was picked up a small number of times. The chain is built from TRBV6-5 and TRBJ1-1, with D unclear. Looked up from germline, CDR1 is MNHEY and CDR2 is SVGAGI. Trimming pared 6 bases from V and 10 bases from J, leaving 12 bases between. The CDR3 spans 11 residues. CDR3 loop: CASSPGGLAFF. The DNA for the CDR3 is TGTGCCAGCAGCCCAGGAGGGTTAGCTTTCTTT.

This clonotype was seen more than once but under ten times. The chain has TRBV12-3 or TRBV12-4 and TRBJ2-5; 7 bases are a match to TRBD1. V was pared by 3 bases and J by 3 bases, with 7 bases of the junction left unmatched. The CDR3 spans 15 residues. CDR3: CASSFGRGREETQYF. The CDR3 DNA follows: TGTGCCAGCAGTTTTGGCAGGGGGAGAGAAGAGACCCAGTACTTC.

The V gene is TRBV12-5, the J gene TRBJ1-5; 9 bases agree with TRBD1. CDR1 is LGHNT, CDR2 FRNRAP, per germline. The CDR3 has 16 amino acids. V was clipped by 0 bases and J by 6 bases; unmatched bases: 6. The CDR3 region has the DNA TGTGCTAGTGGTTTGGTAGTCAACAGGGGGCTTCAGCCCCAGCATTTT. This encodes CASGLVVNRGLQPQHF.

Only a few counts were recorded for this clonotype. J is TRBJ1-3 and V is TRBV5-1; D unclear. In germline, CDR1 is SGHRS, CDR2 YFSETQ. The CDR3 spans 14 residues. Deletions cut 4 bases from V and 0 bases from J, with 8 bases between. The CDR3 coding sequence is TGCGCCAGCAGCCCCCTAAACTCTGGAAACACCATATATTTT. Translating gives CASSPLNSGNTIYF.

The gene calls are TRBV20-1 and TRBJ1-1; D uncertain. In germline, CDR1 is DFQATT, CDR2 SNEGSKA (reference sequence). Trimming removed 0 bases at V and 11 bases at J, with 13 bases between. CDR3 size: 12 residues. The CDR3 is CSARDIVQPAFF. Here the CDR3 DNA reads TGCAGTGCTAGAGATATTGTACAGCCCGCTTTCTTT.

This clonotype was detected only a few times. This chain links TRBV12-5 with TRBJ2-7, with a tentative D call TRBD2 (6 bases). CDR1 is LGHNT, CDR2 FRNRAP, per germline. V gave up 5 bases and J gave up 5 bases, with 13 bases separating them. This CDR3 spans 13 amino acids. CDR3 protein: CASGPNPGDEQYF. DNA for the CDR3: TGTGCTAGTGGTCCCAACCCGGGGGACGAGCAGTACTTC.

Concerning this clonotype: Sequence at one end of the junction differs from germline and may be a read error. V and J are TRBV7-7 and TRBJ2-3; D not certain. The CDR3 extends over 14 amino acids. Germline V gene data show CDR1 as SSHAT and CDR2 as FNYEAQ (reference sequence). CDR3 nucleotide sequence: TGTGCTAGCAGCTCATCGCGGAGCACAGATACGCAGTATTTT. This codes for CASSSSRSTDTQYF. Based on the CDR3 plus reference TRBV7-7 and TRBJ2-3, the full variable domain is GAGVSQSPRYKVTKRGQDVTLRCDPISSHATLYWYQQALGQGPEFLTYFNYEAQPDKSGLPSDRFSAERPEGSISTLTIQRTEQRDSAMYRCASSSSRSTDTQYFGPGTRLTVL.

The rearrangement joins TRBV20-1 to TRBJ2-1; D is perhaps TRBD2 (6 bases). There are 12 residues in the CDR3. V shed 0 bases and J shed 6 bases, with 6 bases lying between them. Germline V CDR1 and CDR2: DFQATT, SNEGSKA (reference sequence). The CDR3 DNA reads as TGCAGTGCTAGAGATAGCGGCAATGAGCAGTTCTTC. Its translation is CSARDSGNEQFF.

The gene calls are TRBV12-3 or TRBV12-4 and TRBJ2-7, with D maybe TRBD1 (6 bases). The CDR3 consists of 13 residues. V lost 6 bases, J lost 2 bases, and 11 bases lay in between. The CDR3 nucleotides read TGTGCCAGCAGCCGGGACACCACCTACGAGCAGTACTTC. Protein: CASSRDTTYEQYF.

This clonotype has a handful of counts. V and J are TRBV12-3 or TRBV12-4 and TRBJ1-5; maybe TRBD1 (6 bases). Deletions cut 8 bases from V and 1 base from J, with 12 bases between. CDR3 length equals 14 residues. This CDR3 reads CASAGGQSNQPQHF. CDR3 sequence (DNA): TGTGCCAGCGCGGGGGGGCAGAGCAATCAGCCCCAGCATTTT.

The V and J genes are TRBV29-1 and TRBJ2-2, with 8 bases lining up with TRBD1. The CDR3 has 14 residues. Germline CDR1 is SQVTM and CDR2 is ANQGSEA. J gave up 9 bases and V 4 bases, and 10 bases lay outside the gene matches. For the CDR3, the DNA is TGCAGCGTTGCCCACACCAGGGGGCTCAGGGAGCTGTTTTTT. This translates into CSVAHTRGLRELFF.

This clonotype has only a few counts. V is TRBV6-5 and J is TRBJ1-3; the D is unclear. This CDR3 contains 16 residues. V lost 2 bases and J lost 0, with 11 bases in between. In germline, CDR1 is MNHEY, CDR2 SVGAGI. The CDR3 DNA reads TGTGCCAGCAGTTACCAAAGCGGCTACTCTGGAAACACCATATATTTT. This gives the protein CASSYQSGYSGNTIYF.

This clonotype appeared a few times. The V and J genes are TRBV7-9 and TRBJ1-6; TRBD1 is a possible D gene (5 bases). The CDR3 is 14 amino acids. Germline assignment: CDR1 SEHNR and CDR2 FQNEAQ (reference sequence). Trimming removed 3 bases from V and 5 bases from J, with 8 bases in between. CDR3 sequence reads: CASSLAGNNSPLHF. The CDR3 DNA follows: TGTGCCAGCAGCTTGGCAGGGAATAATTCACCCCTCCACTTT.